This T cell receptor (beta chain) came from a study of T-cell reconstitution after alpha-beta-depleted transplantation in children. Preparation of the TCRbeta library involved a method that used unique molecular identifiers. TCRdb re-analysed the PCR reads in MiXCR, keeping a single row per CDR3 protein. Counted here are 350,000 to 500,000 distinct CDR3 sequences, roughly two fifths occurring once; the ten biggest clones make up 25% to 30%. The CDR3 sequence is 14 residues long. Per germline, CDR1 DFQATT and CDR2 SNEGSKA (reference sequence). Trimming pared 5 bases from V and 4 bases from J, leaving 17 bases between. The study, taken as a whole, reports: There were reportedly several hundred expanded graft clones from which alpha-beta T cells came about two months after transplant. After transplant, high TCRbeta diversity at day 60 in some patients arose from surviving recipient T cells and thymic progenitors. T-cell numbers and diversity one year post-transplant derived largely from freshly generated T cells.

About this clonotype itself: As yet, its antigen is unknown.

The clonotype comes from a girl aged 2-15 years with aplastic anemia, due to receive a stem cell transplant. J is TRBJ2-5 and V is TRBV20-1, with D perhaps TRBD1 or TRBD2 (7 bases each). The sample was PBMCs, taken before TCRalphabeta/CD19-depleted stem cell transplant. CDR3 nucleotides: TGCAGTGCTCGCCGAGGGGGCGGGAGAGAGACCCAGTACTTC. As protein: CSARRGGGRETQYF.